A single sample is the source of the 6 T cell receptor beta chains below, sequenced in a study of cytomegalovirus exposure and HLA in healthy donors. PCR involved 60 Vbeta and 13 Jbeta primers. The table came from immunoSEQ multiplex PCR; TCRdb's copy has only in-frame clones and leaves some out. The sample holds 150,000 to 200,000 clones, around three quarters seen once. The sample was PBMCs. The receptors originated from a male donor in good health and CMV-seronegative.

The J gene is TRBJ1-3, the V gene TRBV5-1; D may be TRBD1 (5 bases). Germline CDR1 SGHRS, CDR2 YFSETQ. The V gene lost 6 bases and the J gene lost 3 bases, with 16 bases spanning the gap. This CDR3 has 15 amino acids. DNA of the CDR3: TGCGCCAGCAAGTTGGGGCGGGGGATTGGAAACACCATATATTTT. This sequence encodes CASKLGRGIGNTIYF. The variable domain in full, completed from reference TRBV5-1 and TRBJ1-3, reads KAGVTQTPRYLIKTRGQQVTLSCSPISGHRSVSWYQQTPGQGLQFLFEYFSETQRNKGNFPGRFSGRQFSNSRSEMNVSTLELGDSALYLCASKLGRGIGNTIYFGEGSWLTVV.

The V gene is TRBV6-1, the J gene TRBJ2-7; TRBD1 matches at 7 bases. Per germline, CDR1 MNHNS and CDR2 SASEGT. The CDR3 has 14 residues. V lost 5 bases, J lost 5 bases, and 9 bases stayed unmatched. CDR3 sequence (DNA): TGTGCCAGCAGTATGCCCTACAGGGGTGACGAGCAGTACTTC. It yields the protein CASSMPYRGDEQYF.

This clone was picked up a small number of times. This chain joins TRBV6-1 and TRBJ1-2, with TRBD1 as a possible D gene (5 bases). Trimming pared 4 bases from V and 5 bases from J, leaving 11 bases between. Looked up from germline, CDR1 is MNHNS and CDR2 is SASEGT. The CDR3 loop spans 13 amino acids. The CDR3 region has the DNA TGTGCCAGCAGTGGAGGACACTTATATGGCTACACCTTC. It encodes CASSGGHLYGYTF.

DNA for the CDR3: TGTGCCACCCAATACAGGTCTCTCGGAATGAACACTGAAGCTTTCTTT. Its translation is CATQYRSLGMNTEAFF. V and J are TRBV19 and TRBJ1-1, with D possibly TRBD1 on 5 matching bases. Per germline, CDR1 LNHDA and CDR2 SQIVND (reference sequence). The V gene lost 10 bases and the J gene lost 0 bases, with 21 bases spanning the gap. The CDR3 has 16 amino acids.

In this sample, this clone turned up a few times. The chain has TRBV10-3 and TRBJ2-1, with 11 positions matching TRBD2. Germline CDR1 reads ENHRY; CDR2 reads SYGVKD. The V segment lost 4 bases and the J segment 9 bases; nucleotides outside the gene matches: 5. The CDR3 is made up of 14 amino acids. This CDR3 reads CAISGLAGGSEQFF. In DNA form, the CDR3 reads TGTGCCATCAGTGGGCTAGCGGGGGGAAGTGAGCAGTTCTTC.

The chain joins TRBV14 to TRBJ1-6; D gene unclear. Trimming took off 4 bases at V and 4 bases at J, with 14 bases between the two ends. CDR1 is SGHDN and CDR2 is FVKESK in the germline V gene. The CDR3 contains 16 residues. CDR3 region: CASSLAAAVYNSPLHF. CDR3 DNA: TGTGCCAGCAGCCTCGCCGCGGCAGTGTATAATTCACCCCTCCACTTT.